This T cell receptor (beta chain) appears in the sequencing data of a study of cytomegalovirus exposure and HLA in healthy donors (TCRdb year 2017). Turning to the overall study: An earlier analysis of approximately 550 of the donors reported approximately 290 Gb of sequence data and some 120 million unique TCR beta sequences from around 200 million T cells. Among roughly 400 genotyped donors of the cohort, an average of approximately 240,000 unique TCR beta nucleotide sequences was sequenced per donor, of which roughly 18% were non-productive. Typing coverage varied by locus: roughly 629-630 donors for A, B, C, DRB1 and DQB1; approximately 560 for DQA1; nearly 610 for DPA1; approximately 490 for DPB1. Class I and class II HLA loci were covered by the typing at four-digit resolution. To predict cytomegalovirus infection status, the study brought together high-throughput TCR immunosequencing, statistical association of individual TCRs with disease status, and machine learning. Along with the approximately 670-subject first cohort, a separate validation cohort of 120 different subjects was used. The aim of the study was to test whether cataloging public T cell receptors could identify signatures of past pathogen exposure. The T cell repertoires of 670 or so subjects were profiled by immunosequencing and related to cytomegalovirus serostatus. Because of strong linkage in the cohort, roughly five DR-DQ haplotypes were treated as single units for association and clustering. To study patterns of TCR occurrence, a later analysis re-analyzed previously published TCR beta repertoires from around 670 donors and added high-resolution HLA genotyping. Of the roughly 430 genotyped donors, approximately 83% fell in the genetic ancestry cluster associated with self-reported Caucasian donors. Donor age, sex, ethnicity and CMV serostatus were collected together with the repertoire data. Rather than using new phenotypic data, the later analysis identified candidate immune exposures from TCR beta sequences and from how often those sequences occurred across donors. An earlier analysis of 450 to 750 of the donors used high-throughput TCR beta sequencing to judge whether each TCR beta V gene segment behaved as functional or pseudogenic. An early release covering about 600 HLA-typed donors comprised 250 to 350 gigabases of sequencing data and around 85 million unique TCR sequences. All discovery cohort repertoires had been generated using a single sequencing platform. In a later genetic analysis, genome-wide SNP genotypes for 398 of the 666 donors were used, and that subset was treated as a discovery cohort. The paper as a whole reports these results and caveats: The classifier was reported to diagnose cytomegalovirus status with high specificity and sensitivity in both the original and validation cohorts. A later analysis associated about 18,000 TCR beta sequences with specific HLA alleles at a false discovery rate of 0.05. CMV serostatus was the only immune exposure information available for the cohort. In a later analysis, the rate of TCR association differed among HLA loci, with DRB1 alleles having the most associated TCRs and HLA-C alleles having the fewest. The sequencing pipeline was judged likely to have produced a cluster of highly shared sequence variants as a technical artifact. It was suggested by the authors that the approach could potentially be generalized to other disease states and immunological phenotypes. The study listed approximately 150 TCR beta chains as associated with cytomegalovirus. The cohort was sequenced for TCR beta chains only, and without alpha or paired-chain data the features that could be detected were limited. Compared with the approximately 700-donor mean, donors in an Asian-associated ancestry cluster had fewer N-insertions in productive TCRs, according to a later genetic analysis. When HLA alleles, especially DR and DQ, strongly co-occurred, attributing TCR associations to individual alleles was difficult. Correlated functional status among segregating V segments might reflect linkage disequilibrium, but an unknown experimental factor could not be ruled out. Presence/absence analyses assumed roughly uniform sequencing depth across donors, an assumption that may not hold. In an earlier analysis of roughly 500 of the donors, most TCR beta V segments appeared in productive rearrangements about 87% or about 30% of the time, broadly matching IMGT annotations. In vitro tests confirmed that a few of the cytomegalovirus-associated TCR beta chains recognize cytomegalovirus antigens. In a later genetic analysis, a missense DCLRE1C variant was associated with V-gene and J-gene trimming of TCR beta chains, and the association was replicated in an independent cohort. A later analysis reported that several top co-occurrence clusters appeared linked to parvovirus B19, influenza, CMV and Epstein-Barr virus. A further reported finding was that TCR beta sequences accurately predicted the HLA-A and HLA-B alleles for most subjects in the first cohort. While some public TCRs were present in many individuals, most TCR sequences turned up only very rarely across donors. In a later analysis, most CMV-associated TCR beta chains were found to appear HLA-restricted, with HLA associations seemingly driven largely by CMV exposure. HLA typing was unavailable for some donors at each locus, so association tests used only the typed subset. About 17 rarely observed V segments, including chromosome 9 orphons, were excluded from the earlier analysis of some 590 of the donors because counts were too low. Some IMGT-functional V segments, including TRBV6-2 and TRBV6-3, could not be distinguished by the 87-base-pair reads and were therefore excluded. Compared with equally common non-associated chains, HLA-associated TCR beta chains in a later analysis were more clonally expanded and had lower generation probabilities.

Concerning this clone: The antigen it binds to is not known. Base-call qualities are not available, and no considerably larger clone is one nucleotide away.

Library prep was done by the immunoSEQ multiplex PCR assay. For the multiplex PCR, a mixture combining 60 forward primers for TCR Vbeta segments and 13 reverse primers for TCR Jbeta segments was used. A multiplex PCR assay on genomic DNA amplified the CDR3 region of rearranged TCR beta genes. The Illumina HiSeq System was used to sequence the amplified TCR beta libraries as 87-base-pair reads. The original methods were these. A later analysis tallied 75 million to 85 million unique TCR beta chains across the 700 or so repertoires, and some 10 million of those chains were shared by two or more donors. To remove PCR and sequencing errors, raw reads were error-corrected and collapsed into unique sequences using a nearest-neighbor algorithm that merged closely related sequences. V, D and J gene segments were assigned by aligning CDR3 sequences to IMGT reference sequences. For a sequence to be retained, a match of at least six nucleotides to both a V gene segment and a J gene segment was required. A rearrangement was called productive if the CDR3 had no stop codons and remained in frame with V and J, and every other rearrangement was called non-productive. CDR3 was defined by IMGT convention, running from the second conserved V-encoded cysteine to the conserved J-encoded phenylalanine. The earlier analysis of about 500 of the donors excluded sequences that lacked an unambiguous match to a single V gene segment. In an earlier analysis of 587 of the donors, V segments were called functional above 56.7% productive rearrangements and were called segregating when the between-donor standard deviation exceeded 5%. A statistical classification framework was developed to diagnose cytomegalovirus status using the catalog of TCR beta chain sequences. V and J gene assignment, in a later analysis, came from comparing TCR nucleotide sequences with IMGT/GENE-DB human TR gene sequences. The TCRdist pipeline was used in a later analysis to assign CDR3 sequences and most-parsimonious VDJ recombination scenarios. In a later analysis, each TCR beta chain was defined by its CDR3 amino acid sequence together with its V-gene family, and reads lacking a unique V-gene family were excluded. As a way to deal with suspected cross-contamination and a sequencing artifact, a later analysis dropped approximately 570 nucleotide sequences that were highly shared and had low generation probability. A later analysis calculated a clonal expansion index for each public chain from normalized within-repertoire ranks of inferred template counts. In a later analysis, generation probabilities were computed with a VDJ recombination model fitted to out-of-frame rearrangements, and the resulting probabilities were checked against IGoR. A later analysis scored TCR-TCR, TCR-HLA and TCR-CMV co-occurrence with hypergeometric tests, applying a repertoire-size bias correction to TCR pairs. In a later analysis, false discovery rates were estimated by permuting HLA or CMV assignments 20 times. In a later analysis, co-occurring TCRs were grouped using DBSCAN, with TCRdist sequence similarity added in when clustering inside HLA-allele-positive subsets. Repertoires with fewer than 30,000 or more than 120,000 public chains were left out of co-occurrence clustering, as were four to six repertoires with anomalous nucleotide sharing. TCRdb carries this immuneACCESS record with in-frame sequences only. Its versions omit some clonotypes, under half of them owing to an unresolved V gene in the studies checked, with the rest unexplained. The D gene and trimming were derived from the DNA, and the V and J assignments and clone size from that table. Recorded for this sample are more than 95,000 clones; about three quarters of them occurred a single time. The biggest ten clones account for 13% of the sample.

Reading from cysteine to phenylalanine, the CDR3 counts 15 amino acids. The only DNA kept is the CDR3, 45 bases in frame from the first base. The V end loses 4 bases and the J end loses 3 bases, and a stretch of 16 bases separates them. CDR1 SNHLY and CDR2 FYNNEI were looked up in the germline V gene. The cohort was made up of approximately 670 healthy bone marrow donors. At the time of sampling, all cohort members were nominally healthy, though unrecorded immune exposures were likely present. The donor was CMV seropositive and was included in the group of 250 to 300 seropositive cohort members. A peripheral blood sample was collected from each donor, and TCR beta sequencing was performed on peripheral blood mononuclear cells. Genomic DNA extraction from the blood cell samples was performed with the Qiagen DNeasy Blood Extraction Kit.

The V gene is TRBV2 and the J gene is TRBJ2-7; matching of 6 bases hints at TRBD1 as the D gene. The receptor was isolated from an older woman in good health and CMV-seropositive. Source material: PBMCs. The CDR3 reads as follows: CASSGSGELIYEQYF. The sequence in DNA is TGTGCCAGCAGTGGCTCAGGGGAACTGATCTACGAGCAGTACTTC. Full variable domain (CDR3 extended with the reference TRBV2 and TRBJ2-7 proteins): EPEVTQTPSHQVTQMGQEVILRCVPISNHLYFYWYRQILGQKVEFLVSFYNNEISEKSEIFDDQFSVERPDGSNFTLKIRSTKLEDSAMYFCASSGSGELIYEQYFGPGTRLTVT.